This entry lists 4 T cell receptor beta chains sequenced from one sample in a study of cytomegalovirus exposure and HLA in healthy donors. PCR was performed using 60 Vbeta and 13 Jbeta primers. Here immunoSEQ multiplex PCR was the method, and the copy in TCRdb shows in-frame clones only, minus some. This repertoire shows around 130,000 clones, more than 60% found once; its top ten account for around 1.8%. Sequenced material: PBMCs. These TCRs come from a woman aged 40 to 55 in good health and CMV-seronegative.

The chain employs TRBV6-6 and TRBJ1-2; unclear D gene. This CDR3 has 12 amino acids. V was shortened by 6 bases and J by 11 bases, with 16 bases between the two germline ends. Germline V CDR1 and CDR2: MNHNY, SVGAGI (reference sequence). The DNA for the CDR3 is TGTGCCAGCAGCGACGAGGGTTCTTTTTACACCTTC. Translated: CASSDEGSFYTF.

This clone has a handful of counts. The chain couples TRBV29-1 to TRBJ1-1, with 7 bases matching TRBD1. The junction had 11 bases not matched to a gene; V was cut back by 7 bases and J by 0 bases. Germline CDR1 reads SQVTM; CDR2 reads ANQGSEA. This CDR3 contains 15 residues. The CDR3 nucleotides are TGCAGCGCCCTCCGGGACAGCGTAATGAACACTGAAGCTTTCTTT. Translating it yields CSALRDSVMNTEAFF.

V gene TRBV10-3 combines with J gene TRBJ1-3; 7 bases are a match to TRBD1. The CDR3 spans 14 residues. Germline V CDR1 and CDR2: ENHRY, SYGVKD. With 6 bases clipped from V and 3 bases from J, the junction kept 5 bases outside the gene matches. CDR3 DNA: TGTGCCATCAGGGCAGGGGGTAGTGGAAACACCATATATTTT. It is translated as CAIRAGGSGNTIYF.

The CDR3 coding sequence is TGCGCCAGCAGCCGACAGGGGGCGGACGAGCAGTACTTC. Translated: CASSRQGADEQYF. The chain is built from TRBV5-1 and TRBJ2-7; 10 bases match TRBD1. CDR1 and CDR2 from the germline V gene are SGHRS and YFSETQ. Unmatched junction bases numbered 3, after V lost 4 bases and J lost 5 bases. The CDR3 is 13 residues long.